Included here is one T cell receptor beta chain sequence, with context. The data belong to a study of blood T cell repertoires in COVID-19. About the study: Samples of COVID-19 (acute and convalescent) were obtained from the United States, Italy and Spain. From T cells, B-cell-depleted T cells, or PBMCs came the material, which was cDNA or gDNA.

V was clipped by 0 bases and J by 0 bases, with 9 bases between them. Germline V CDR1 and CDR2: SGHTA, FQGNSA. The CDR3 has 16 residues. In the original processing: Nucleated cell number was recorded as an estimate derived from reference gene primer amplification. TCRdb's table, derived via immunoSEQ multiplex PCR, lists solely in-frame clones and lacks some. For V, J and clone size, that table is used; D and trimming come from the DNA. The table lists around 620,000 clones, approximately 90% of them singletons. What was sequenced was peripheral blood. The sequence derives from a woman aged 18-30 years with acute or convalescent COVID-19. This rearrangement joins TRBV7-2 to TRBJ1-3, with D unresolved. CDR3 amino acids: CASSLAGPLSGNTIYF. CDR3 in DNA: TGTGCCAGCAGCTTAGCTGGGCCACTCTCTGGAAACACCATATATTTT.